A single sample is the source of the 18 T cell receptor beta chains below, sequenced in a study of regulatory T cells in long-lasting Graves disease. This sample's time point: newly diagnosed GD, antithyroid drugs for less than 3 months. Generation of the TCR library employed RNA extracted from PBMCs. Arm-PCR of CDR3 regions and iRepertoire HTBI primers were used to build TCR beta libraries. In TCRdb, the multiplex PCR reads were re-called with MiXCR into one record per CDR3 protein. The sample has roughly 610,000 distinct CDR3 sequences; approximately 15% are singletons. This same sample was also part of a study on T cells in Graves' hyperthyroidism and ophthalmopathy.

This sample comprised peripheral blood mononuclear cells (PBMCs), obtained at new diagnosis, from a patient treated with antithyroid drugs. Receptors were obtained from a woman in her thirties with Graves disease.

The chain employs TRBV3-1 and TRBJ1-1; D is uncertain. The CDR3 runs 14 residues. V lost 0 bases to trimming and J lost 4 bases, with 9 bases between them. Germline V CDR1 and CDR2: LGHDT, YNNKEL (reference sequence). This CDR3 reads CASSQDQGCTEAFF. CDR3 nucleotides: TGTGCCAGCAGCCAAGATCAAGGGTGCACTGAAGCTTTCTTT.

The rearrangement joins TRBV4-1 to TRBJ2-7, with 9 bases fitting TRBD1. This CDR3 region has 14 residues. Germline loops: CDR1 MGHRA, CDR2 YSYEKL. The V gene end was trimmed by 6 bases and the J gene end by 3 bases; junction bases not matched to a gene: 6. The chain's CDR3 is CASSRQGVSYEQYF. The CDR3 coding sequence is TGCGCCAGCAGTCGACAGGGGGTAAGCTACGAGCAGTACTTC.

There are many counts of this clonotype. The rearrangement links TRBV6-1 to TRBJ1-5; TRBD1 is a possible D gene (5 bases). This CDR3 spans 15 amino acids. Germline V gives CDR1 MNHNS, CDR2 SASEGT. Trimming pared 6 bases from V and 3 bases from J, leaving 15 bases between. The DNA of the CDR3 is TGTGCCAGCAGGAGCCTCGGGGGGGACAATCAGCCCCAGCATTTT. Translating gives CASRSLGGDNQPQHF.

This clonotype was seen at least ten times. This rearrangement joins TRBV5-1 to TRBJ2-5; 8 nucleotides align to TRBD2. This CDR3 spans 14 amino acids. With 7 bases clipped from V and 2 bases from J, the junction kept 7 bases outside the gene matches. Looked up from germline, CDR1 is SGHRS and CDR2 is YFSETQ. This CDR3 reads CASGLAGRQETQYF. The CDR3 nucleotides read TGCGCCAGCGGGTTAGCGGGACGTCAAGAGACCCAGTACTTC.

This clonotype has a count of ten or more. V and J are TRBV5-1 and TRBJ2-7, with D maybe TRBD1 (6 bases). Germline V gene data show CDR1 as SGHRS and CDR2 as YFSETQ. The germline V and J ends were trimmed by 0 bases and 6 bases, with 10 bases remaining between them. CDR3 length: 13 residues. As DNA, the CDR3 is TGCGCCAGCAGCTTGGGCAGGGGCATCGAGCAGTACTTC. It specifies CASSLGRGIEQYF.

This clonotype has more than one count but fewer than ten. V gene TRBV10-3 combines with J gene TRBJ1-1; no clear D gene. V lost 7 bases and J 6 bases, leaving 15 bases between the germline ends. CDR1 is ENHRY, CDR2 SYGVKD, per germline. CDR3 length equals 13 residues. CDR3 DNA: TGTGCCATCACCTCCGGACCCGGGGCTGAAGCTTTCTTT. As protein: CAITSGPGAEAFF.

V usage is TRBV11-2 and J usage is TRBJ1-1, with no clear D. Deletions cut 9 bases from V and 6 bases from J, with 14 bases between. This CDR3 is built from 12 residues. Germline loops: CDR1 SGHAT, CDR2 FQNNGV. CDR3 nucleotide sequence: TGTGCCAGTAGTCTCTCCTTTTCTGAAGCTTTCTTT. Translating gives CASSLSFSEAFF.

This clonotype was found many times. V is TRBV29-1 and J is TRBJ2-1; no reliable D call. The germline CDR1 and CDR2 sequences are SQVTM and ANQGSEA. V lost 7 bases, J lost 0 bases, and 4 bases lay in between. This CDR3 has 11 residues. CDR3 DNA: TGCAGCGGAAGCTCCTACAATGAGCAGTTCTTC. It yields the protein CSGSSYNEQFF.

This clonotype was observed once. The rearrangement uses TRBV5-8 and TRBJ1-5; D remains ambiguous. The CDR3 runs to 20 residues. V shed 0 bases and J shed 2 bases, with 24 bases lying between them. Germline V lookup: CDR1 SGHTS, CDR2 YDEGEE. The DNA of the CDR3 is TGTGCCAGCAGCTTGGCTTTTGGGTTAGGAGCCGACGCGGGCAATCAGCCCCAGCATTTT. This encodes CASSLAFGLGADAGNQPQHF.

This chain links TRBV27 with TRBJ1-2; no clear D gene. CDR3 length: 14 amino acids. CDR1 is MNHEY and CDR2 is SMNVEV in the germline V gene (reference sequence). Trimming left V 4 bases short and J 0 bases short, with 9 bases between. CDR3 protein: CASSSIGANYGYTF. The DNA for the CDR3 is TGTGCCAGCAGTTCAATCGGAGCTAACTATGGCTACACCTTC.

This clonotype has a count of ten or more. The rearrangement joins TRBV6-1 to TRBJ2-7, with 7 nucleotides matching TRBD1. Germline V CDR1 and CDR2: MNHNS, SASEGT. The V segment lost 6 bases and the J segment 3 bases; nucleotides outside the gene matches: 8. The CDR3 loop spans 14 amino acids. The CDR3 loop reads CASRRLGQIYEQYF. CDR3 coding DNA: TGTGCCAGCAGAAGACTGGGACAGATCTACGAGCAGTACTTC.

In nucleotides, the CDR3 is TGTGCCAGCAGTTTTCGTGGGGGGCCCCAGCATTTT. Translated: CASSFRGGPQHF. The chain couples TRBV28 to TRBJ1-5; weak D call: TRBD1 (5 bases). This CDR3 is 12 amino acids long. The germline V and J ends were trimmed by 3 bases and 9 bases, with 9 bases remaining between them. The germline V gene encodes CDR1 MDHEN and CDR2 SYDVKM.

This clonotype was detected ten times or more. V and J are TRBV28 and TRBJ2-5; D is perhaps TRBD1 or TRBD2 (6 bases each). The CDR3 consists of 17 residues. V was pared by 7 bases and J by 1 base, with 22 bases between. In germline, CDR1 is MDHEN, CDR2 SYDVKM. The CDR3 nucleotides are TGTGCCAGCATCTCGGGGGCAGGGCAACTCTTCCAAGAGACCCAGTACTTC. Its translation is CASISGAGQLFQETQYF.

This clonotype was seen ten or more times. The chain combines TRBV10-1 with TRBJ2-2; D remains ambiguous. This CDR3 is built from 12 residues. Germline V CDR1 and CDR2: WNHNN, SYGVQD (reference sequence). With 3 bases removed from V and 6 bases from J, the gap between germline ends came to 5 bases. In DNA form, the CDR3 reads TGCGCCAGCAGTGAAGTTGCCGGGGAGCTGTTTTTT. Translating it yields CASSEVAGELFF.

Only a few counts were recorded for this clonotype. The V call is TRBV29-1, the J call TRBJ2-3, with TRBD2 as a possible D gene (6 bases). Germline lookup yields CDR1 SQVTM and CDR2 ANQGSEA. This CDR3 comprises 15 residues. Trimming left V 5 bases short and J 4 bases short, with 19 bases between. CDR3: CSVRIGGAHADTQYF. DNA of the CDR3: TGCAGCGTTAGAATAGGAGGGGCGCACGCAGATACGCAGTATTTT.

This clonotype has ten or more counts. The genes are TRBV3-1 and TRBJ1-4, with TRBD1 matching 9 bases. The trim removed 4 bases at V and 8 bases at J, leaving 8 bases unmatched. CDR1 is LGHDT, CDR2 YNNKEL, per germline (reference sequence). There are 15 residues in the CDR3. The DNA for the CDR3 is TGTGCCAGCAGCCTTACGGGGACAGGGAGAGAAAAACTGTTTTTT. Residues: CASSLTGTGREKLFF.

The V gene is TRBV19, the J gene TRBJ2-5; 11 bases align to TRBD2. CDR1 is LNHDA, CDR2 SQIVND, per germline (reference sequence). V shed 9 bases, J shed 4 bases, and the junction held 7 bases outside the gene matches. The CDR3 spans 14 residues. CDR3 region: CASKLAGEGETQYF. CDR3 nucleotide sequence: TGTGCCAGCAAACTAGCGGGAGAGGGAGAGACCCAGTACTTC. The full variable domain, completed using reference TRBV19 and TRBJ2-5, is DGGITQSPKYLFRKEGQNVTLSCEQNLNHDAMYWYRQDPGQGLRLIYYSQIVNDFQKGDIAEGYSVSREKKESFPLTVTSAQKNPTAFYLCASKLAGEGETQYFGPGTRLLVL.

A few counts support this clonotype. The CDR3 loop is CASSPAAGQGAEKLFF. CDR3 DNA sequence: TGTGCCAGCAGTCCCGCTGCGGGACAGGGGGCTGAAAAACTGTTTTTT. V and J are TRBV7-6 and TRBJ1-4; 12 bases agree with TRBD1. The V and J ends lost 6 bases and 7 bases, in that order; junction bases with no gene match: 9. Germline CDR1 reads SGHVS; CDR2 reads FNYEAQ. The CDR3 is 16 residues long.